The 23 T cell receptor beta chains reported below all come from one sample, sequenced in a study of T cells in Graves' hyperthyroidism and ophthalmopathy. The investigators amplified TCR beta CDR3 regions from RNA transcripts. Researchers ran a first-round RT-PCR on the TCR CDR3 using the HTBI primer set. From the multiplex PCR reads, TCRdb called clonotypes with MiXCR, one entry per CDR3 protein. In the table there are approximately 400,000 distinct CDR3 sequences, 15% to 19% of which are singletons. Sequenced: blood. The receptors stem from a young woman with Graves' hyperthyroidism that later progressed to Graves' ophthalmopathy.

The chain has TRBV6-1 and TRBJ2-1; 9 positions match TRBD1. CDR1 is MNHNS and CDR2 is SASEGT in the germline V gene. V dropped 7 bases and J dropped 1; count of bases not matched to a gene: 20. The CDR3 is made up of 20 amino acids. CDR3 bases: TGTGCCAGCAATATATCCCCCGGGACAGGGTCAGGAAGGTCCTACAATGAGCAGTTCTTC. This encodes CASNISPGTGSGRSYNEQFF.

This clonotype occurred a few times. The V and J genes are TRBV6-1 and TRBJ2-7; 13 nucleotides line up with TRBD2. Germline assignment: CDR1 MNHNS and CDR2 SASEGT. The CDR3 sequence is 18 residues long. V gave up 2 bases and J gave up 3 bases; unmatched junction bases: 10. CDR3: CASSEPGLAGPRGYEQYF. CDR3 sequence (DNA): TGTGCCAGCAGTGAACCGGGACTAGCGGGGCCGAGAGGCTACGAGCAGTACTTC.

In its sample, this clonotype was seen many times. This chain uses TRBV11-2 with TRBJ1-2; D is unclear. From germline, CDR1 is SGHAT and CDR2 FQNNGV. This CDR3 comprises 14 residues. Deletions cut 1 base from V and 0 bases from J, with 6 bases between. CDR3 nucleotides: TGTGCCAGCAGCTTAGTTGGAGCTAACTATGGCTACACCTTC. As protein: CASSLVGANYGYTF.

This clonotype showed up many times. J is TRBJ2-3 and V is TRBV5-1; 9 bases align to TRBD1. V shed 0 bases and J 2 bases; nucleotides not matched to a gene: 1. The CDR3 consists of 15 residues. Germline loops: CDR1 SGHRS, CDR2 YFSETQ. The CDR3 coding sequence is TGCGCCAGCAGCTTGGGACAGGGGGACACAGATACGCAGTATTTT. This sequence encodes CASSLGQGDTDTQYF.

This clonotype was recorded only once. V and J are TRBV27 and TRBJ2-1; D possibly corresponds to TRBD1 (6 bases). Germline lookup yields CDR1 MNHEY and CDR2 SMNVEV (reference sequence). V lost 8 bases, J lost 3 bases, and 17 bases lay in between. The CDR3 extends over 15 amino acids. In nucleotides, the CDR3 is TGTGCCAGCGCCCCCCGGGACAACTTCTACAATGAGCAGTTCTTC. This translates into CASAPRDNFYNEQFF.

This clonotype was detected many times. The CDR3 nucleotides are TGTGCCAGCTCACCAGCCGGGTCATCCTACGAGCAGTACTTC. Its protein product is CASSPAGSSYEQYF. The rearrangement links TRBV18 to TRBJ2-7; D uncertain. This CDR3 spans 14 amino acids. Germline lookup yields CDR1 KGHSH and CDR2 LQKENI. V was cut by 2 bases and J by 1 base, with 9 bases left in between.

A few counts support this clonotype. The chain joins TRBV3-1 to TRBJ2-2; perhaps D is TRBD1 or TRBD2 (5 bases each). CDR1 and CDR2 (germline): LGHDT, YNNKEL (reference sequence). The V end was cut by 4 bases, the J end by 4 bases, with 16 bases between. The CDR3 spans 16 residues. The CDR3 DNA sequence: TGTGCCAGCAGCCCCTGGGGCAGGGAGAGCACCGGGGAGCTGTTTTTT. This encodes CASSPWGRESTGELFF.

There are many counts of this clonotype. The chain carries TRBV19 and TRBJ1-5; 9 bases map to TRBD1. The CDR3 extends over 18 amino acids. Germline CDR1 is LNHDA and CDR2 is SQIVND (reference sequence). V gave up 3 bases and J gave up 2 bases; unmatched junction bases: 11. The CDR3 DNA reads as TGTGCCAGTAGTATTGGAGTCTGGGACAGGGTTGGCAATCAGCCCCAGCATTTT. As protein: CASSIGVWDRVGNQPQHF.

This clonotype has at least ten counts. V usage is TRBV2 and J usage is TRBJ2-5, with 7 bases lining up with TRBD1. The V segment lost 6 bases and the J segment 5 bases; nucleotides outside the gene matches: 9. This CDR3 is 14 amino acids long. Germline V gene sequence: CDR1 SNHLY, CDR2 FYNNEI. The CDR3 here is CASRDDRVRETQYF. The CDR3 DNA is TGTGCCAGCAGAGATGACAGGGTACGGGAGACCCAGTACTTC.

This clonotype was counted at least ten times. This chain uses TRBV5-6 with TRBJ2-3; no definite D call. Germline values: CDR1 SGHDT, CDR2 YYEEEE. The CDR3 is made up of 12 amino acids. With 4 bases removed from V and 7 bases from J, the gap between germline ends came to 10 bases. CDR3 amino acids: CASSLGAYTQYF. CDR3 coding DNA: TGTGCCAGCAGCCTAGGAGCCTATACGCAGTATTTT.

This clonotype was seen many times. V usage is TRBV30 and J usage is TRBJ1-5; D uncertain. Trimming removed 3 bases at V and 3 bases at J, with 18 bases between. This CDR3 comprises 16 residues. Germline CDR1 and CDR2: GTSNPN and SVGIG (reference sequence). CDR3 bases: TGTGCCTGGAGCGTAAATCCAAGGGTAACCAATCAGCCCCAGCATTTT. It specifies CAWSVNPRVTNQPQHF.

Points on this clonotype: The junction shows a germline mismatch at one end, possibly a read error. The V gene is TRBV30, the J gene TRBJ1-5, with a possible D match to TRBD1 (5 bases). CDR3 length: 13 residues. Germline V gene sequence: CDR1 GTSNPN, CDR2 SVGIG (reference sequence). The DNA of the CDR3 is TGTGCCTGGAGTGTAGGAGGGACTCAGCCCCGGCATTTT. This encodes CAWSVGGTQPRHF. Variable domain in full (rest from reference TRBV30 and TRBJ1-5): SQTIHQWPATLVQPVGSPLSLECTVEGTSNPNLYWYRQAAGRGLQLLFYSVGIGQISSEVPQNLSASRPQDRQFILSSKKLLLSDSGFYLCAWSVGGTQPRHFGDGTRLSIL.

This clonotype was recorded at least ten times. The V and J genes are TRBV7-9 and TRBJ2-7; TRBD2 agrees at 7 bases. The germline V gene encodes CDR1 SEHNR and CDR2 FQNEAQ (reference sequence). J lost 6 bases, V lost 5 bases, and 13 bases had no gene match. This CDR3 is built from 15 residues. CDR3 DNA sequence: TGTGCCAGCAGCCCCGGGTCGTGGGAGGGTGGCGAGCAGTACTTC. Protein product: CASSPGSWEGGEQYF.

This clonotype has ten or more counts. This chain connects TRBV3-1 to TRBJ1-1, with a possible D match to TRBD1 (5 bases). Trimming cost V 1 base and J 0 bases, with 9 bases left between them. Germline CDR1 reads LGHDT; CDR2 reads YNNKEL (reference sequence). This CDR3 has 15 residues. CDR3 sequence: CASSQGGAMNTEAFF. CDR3 DNA sequence: TGTGCCAGCAGCCAAGGGGGCGCGATGAACACTGAAGCTTTCTTT.

Many counts were recorded for this clonotype. The rearrangement joins TRBV7-2 to TRBJ1-5; 10 bases map to TRBD1. Losses at the gene ends were 4 bases for V and 4 bases for J; bases not matched to a gene: 7. CDR3 length equals 16 residues. Looked up from germline, CDR1 is SGHTA and CDR2 is FQGNSA. For the CDR3, the DNA is TGTGCCAGCAGCTCCCCGGACAGGGGGGGAAATCAGCCCCAGCATTTT. This codes for CASSSPDRGGNQPQHF.

The chain carries TRBV5-1 and TRBJ1-2; tentatively, D is TRBD1 (5 bases). CDR1 and CDR2 (germline): SGHRS, YFSETQ. The CDR3 covers 15 residues. V lost 0 bases, J lost 4 bases, and 13 bases lay in between. The CDR3: CASSLGGPRLYGYTF. CDR3 coding DNA: TGCGCCAGCAGCTTGGGGGGACCGCGACTCTATGGCTACACCTTC.

Turning to this clonotype: This may be a read error, as it is one base from a much larger clone. This chain uses TRBV28 with TRBJ2-7; 14 bases line up with TRBD2. The V gene end was trimmed by 6 bases and the J gene end by 9 bases; junction bases not matched to a gene: 10. The CDR3 contains 15 residues. CDR1 is MDHEN, CDR2 SYDVKM, per germline. The CDR3 nucleotides are TGTGCCAGCAGATCCGGGACTAGCGGGGGAACGGGGCAGTACTTC. Translation: CASRSGTSGGTGQYF.

This clonotype was recorded many times. This sequence joins TRBV12-3 or TRBV12-4 and TRBJ2-7; 12 positions agree with TRBD2. V was pared by 6 bases and J by 2 bases, with 5 bases of the junction left unmatched. The CDR3 runs to 15 residues. The DNA of the CDR3 is TGTGCCAGCAGACCGGGACTAGCGGGCCCCTACGAGCAGTACTTC. The encoded protein is CASRPGLAGPYEQYF.

A few counts support this clonotype. A read error may produce the germline difference seen at one junction end. The J gene is TRBJ2-7, the V gene TRBV20-1; weak D call: TRBD2 (5 bases). This CDR3 is built from 13 residues. Germline values: CDR1 DFQATT, CDR2 SNEGSKA (reference sequence). This CDR3 reads CSARGRGTNEQHF. The CDR3 bases are TGCAGTGCTAGAGGACGGGGAACTAACGAGCAGCACTTC.

This clonotype came up many times. The rearrangement joins TRBV29-1 to TRBJ1-1, with unresolved D. The CDR3 is 13 amino acids. Germline V CDR1 and CDR2: SQVTM, ANQGSEA. V shed 0 bases and J shed 0 bases, with 5 bases lying between them. The CDR3 is CSVEDGLNTEAFF. For the CDR3, the DNA is TGCAGCGTTGAAGATGGTCTGAACACTGAAGCTTTCTTT.

The chain uses TRBV5-1 and TRBJ2-1; maybe TRBD2 (6 bases). V gave up 0 bases and J gave up 7 bases, with 14 bases separating them. In germline, CDR1 is SGHRS, CDR2 YFSETQ. This CDR3 has 15 residues. CDR3 sequence (DNA): TGCGCCAGCAGCTTGGCCGGCCTAGCGAGGAATGAGCAGTTCTTC. Encoded protein: CASSLAGLARNEQFF.

The chain couples TRBV24-1 to TRBJ2-2; D uncertain. This CDR3 is 16 amino acids long. Per the germline V gene, CDR1 is KGHDR and CDR2 is SFDVKD. V gave up 0 bases and J gave up 4 bases, with 11 bases separating them. The CDR3 bases are TGTGCCACCAGTGATTTGCCTTTCGGGTTCACCGGGGAGCTGTTTTTT. It codes for CATSDLPFGFTGELFF.

This clonotype was found many times. This chain connects TRBV30 to TRBJ1-6, with unresolved D. Per the germline V gene, CDR1 is GTSNPN and CDR2 is SVGIG (reference sequence). The CDR3 spans 14 residues. The germline V and J ends were trimmed by 5 bases and 7 bases, with 15 bases remaining between them. CDR3 sequence: CAWSLGPENSPLHF. CDR3 in DNA: TGTGCCTGGTCCCTGGGCCCCGAGAATTCACCCCTCCACTTT.